The clone carrying this TCR beta chain was counted between two and nine times. Its antigen is undetermined. Only healthy Caucasians were included as donors. The data are from a study of identical twins. Study observations and caveats: Cross-sectional statistical analysis was relied on for the conclusions, without the same donors being followed. Excess sharing by twins proved weaker in beta out-of-frame sequences. Diverse VJ usage suggested most zero-insertion clonotypes were not invariant T cells.

One entry per CDR3 protein, called by TCRdb with MiXCR from the 5' RACE reads. Of about 890,000 distinct CDR3 sequences in the sample, roughly 12% were seen once. These same records also appear under a second study, on yellow fever vaccine responses in identical twins.

The source of this sequence is a woman aged 18-29 years in good health. Input material: PBMCs.

CDR3 coding DNA: TGTGCCAGCAGCTTAGCTGGTAGCATGAGGGGGGGAGAGACCCAGTACTTC. Translated, it gives CASSLAGSMRGGETQYF. The V call is TRBV7-9, the J call TRBJ2-5; perhaps TRBD2 as D (7 bases). Germline assignment: CDR1 SEHNR and CDR2 FQNEAQ (reference sequence). V lost 0 bases and J lost 4, with 18 bases in between. The CDR3 is made up of 17 amino acids.